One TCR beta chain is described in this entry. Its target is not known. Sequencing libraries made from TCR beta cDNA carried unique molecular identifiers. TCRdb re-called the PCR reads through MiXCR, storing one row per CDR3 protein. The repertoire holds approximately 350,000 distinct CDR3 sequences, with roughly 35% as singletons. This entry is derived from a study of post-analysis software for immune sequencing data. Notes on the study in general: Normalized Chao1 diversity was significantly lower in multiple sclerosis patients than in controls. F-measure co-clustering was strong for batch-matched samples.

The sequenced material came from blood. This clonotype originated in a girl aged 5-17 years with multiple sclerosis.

The CDR3 DNA follows: TGTGCCAGCAGCGTAGGGGGGACCGGAGGGGAAAACACCATATATTTT. Translated, it gives CASSVGGTGGENTIYF. This rearrangement joins TRBV9 to TRBJ1-3, with a weak D call TRBD1 (5 bases). The V gene lost 0 bases and the J gene lost 6 bases, with 16 bases spanning the gap. Looked up from germline, CDR1 is SGDLS and CDR2 is YYNGEE. The CDR3 is made up of 16 amino acids.